These 21 T cell receptor beta chains originate from one sample sequenced in a study of prognosis after radiotherapy for stage I lung cancer. Multiplex PCR in two rounds served to amplify TCR beta CDR3 from genomic DNA. Gene-specific primers for each TRBV and TRBJ gene drove first-round PCR. MiXCR, applied by TCRdb to the multiplex PCR reads, yields one record per CDR3 protein. This sample carries tens of thousands of distinct CDR3 sequences, around 22% of them seen once, and the ten largest clones take 25% to 30%. The specimen was PBMCs, collected before or after stereotactic body radiation therapy (not recorded which). The receptors stem from a donor at least 50 years old with non-small cell lung cancer.

This clonotype showed up many times. The V gene is TRBV7-2, the J gene TRBJ1-1; D gene uncertain. Germline V gene lookup returns CDR1 SGHTA and CDR2 FQGNSA. The CDR3 is made up of 13 amino acids. V lost 3 bases and J 1 base, leaving 6 bases between the germline ends. This chain's CDR3 is CASSFSKNTEAFF. The CDR3 DNA sequence: TGTGCCAGCAGCTTCTCCAAGAACACTGAAGCTTTCTTT.

Relative to its sample, this clonotype is medium-sized. The chain combines TRBV28 with TRBJ2-7; 8 nucleotides match TRBD1. J gave up 0 bases and V 2 bases, and 9 bases lay outside the gene matches. Germline-derived CDR1 and CDR2 are MDHEN and SYDVKM. The CDR3 sequence is 17 residues long. The CDR3 sequence is CASSLPPGTGLSYEQYF. In nucleotides, the CDR3 is TGTGCCAGCAGTTTACCCCCTGGGACAGGACTCTCCTACGAGCAGTACTTC.

Concerning this clonotype: A much bigger clone sits one base away, suggesting this may be a read error. The chain recombines TRBV3-1 with TRBJ2-5; unclear D gene. This CDR3 spans 12 amino acids. CDR1 is LGHDT and CDR2 is YNNKEL in the germline V gene (reference sequence). The ends were cut back, 2 bases at V and 6 bases at J, with 7 bases in the middle. The CDR3: CASSQNPQTQYF. The CDR3 coding sequence is TGTGCCAGCAGCCAAAATCCACAGACCCAGTACTTC.

On this clonotype: A much larger clone sits a single nucleotide away, making a read error possible. The rearrangement joins TRBV6-2 or TRBV6-3 to TRBJ2-2; D tentatively reads TRBD1 or TRBD2 (5 bases each). The CDR3 has 17 residues. Germline loops: CDR1 MNHEY, CDR2 SVGEGT. With 2 bases removed from V and 5 bases from J, the gap between germline ends came to 18 bases. The DNA for the CDR3 is TGTGCCAGCAGTTACGGGTATTTGGGGGAAGGGACCGGGGAGCTGTTTTTT. It yields the protein CASSYGYLGEGTGELFF.

The chain carries TRBV7-2 and TRBJ2-3, with D maybe TRBD2 (5 bases). The CDR3 sequence is 14 residues long. V shed 7 bases and J shed 2 bases, with 13 bases lying between them. Germline lookup yields CDR1 SGHTA and CDR2 FQGNSA. CDR3 amino acids: CASTGLKTTDTQYF. CDR3 DNA sequence: TGTGCCAGCACCGGACTTAAGACCACAGATACGCAGTATTTT.

This clonotype was recorded at least ten times. This sequence joins TRBV9 and TRBJ2-7; TRBD1 matches at 9 bases. Germline assignment: CDR1 SGDLS and CDR2 YYNGEE. The CDR3 covers 13 residues. Trimming at V came to 0 bases and at J to 9 bases, leaving 4 bases not matched to a gene. In nucleotides, the CDR3 is TGTGCCAGCAGCGTAGGGGACAGGGAAGTGCAGTACTTC. Translation: CASSVGDREVQYF.

This clonotype was observed at least ten times. The chain joins TRBV5-5 to TRBJ2-1; 12 bases are a match to TRBD2. Trimming removed 2 bases from V and 7 bases from J; junction bases left unmatched: 7. The CDR3 length is 16 residues. Germline V gene data show CDR1 as SGHKS and CDR2 as YYEKEE (reference sequence). In nucleotides, the CDR3 is TGTGCCAGCAGCTTAAGGACTAGCGGGACTCGGAATGAGCAGTTCTTC. It is translated as CASSLRTSGTRNEQFF. Supplemented by reference TRBV5-5 and TRBJ2-1, the full variable domain reads DAGVTQSPTHLIKTRGQQVTLRCSPISGHKSVSWYQQVLGQGPQFIFQYYEKEERGRGNFPDRFSARQFPNYSSELNVNALLLGDSALYLCASSLRTSGTRNEQFFGPGTRLTVL.

The chain recombines TRBV20-1 with TRBJ2-1; 14 nucleotides align to TRBD2. CDR1 is DFQATT and CDR2 is SNEGSKA in the germline V gene (reference sequence). There are 19 residues in the CDR3. The V gene end was trimmed by 3 bases and the J gene end by 0 bases; junction bases not matched to a gene: 10. CDR3 loop: CSASPRGLAGVTSYNEQFF. The CDR3 DNA sequence: TGCAGTGCTAGTCCTAGGGGACTAGCGGGGGTTACCTCCTACAATGAGCAGTTCTTC.

A remark on this clonotype: It is unclear where the CDR3 begins or ends on the DNA, so no DNA is shown, and the CDR3 is as TCRdb lists it. The chain recombines TRBV27 with TRBJ1-6. Germline CDR1 reads MNHEY; CDR2 reads SMNVEV (reference sequence). From its first to its last residue, the CDR3 has 21 amino acids. The CDR3 sequence is CASSLRLAREQFFGPGTPLHF.

This clonotype was counted at least ten times. The chain recombines TRBV27 with TRBJ2-1; D might be TRBD1 (5 bases). CDR3 length: 11 residues. V gave up 3 bases and J gave up 10 bases, with 7 bases separating them. The germline CDR1 and CDR2 sequences are MNHEY and SMNVEV (reference sequence). For the CDR3, the DNA is TGTGCCAGCAGTTTGGGGCTCGAGCAGTTCTTC. Encoded protein: CASSLGLEQFF.

This clonotype appeared once. Germline is not matched at one junction end, which may reflect a read error. This rearrangement joins TRBV20-1 to TRBJ1-2, with D hard to call. The V gene's germline CDR1 is DFQATT and CDR2 SNEGSKA (reference sequence). This CDR3 is built from 12 residues. The CDR3 sequence: CSARNKVSGYTF. The CDR3 DNA sequence: TGCAGTGCTAGAAACAAGGTTTCCGGCTACACATTC.

In its sample, this clonotype was seen once. The chain combines TRBV12-3 or TRBV12-4 with TRBJ1-1; no definite D call. Trimming pared 7 bases from V and 1 base from J, leaving 10 bases between. The CDR3 is made up of 13 amino acids. CDR3 amino acids: CASTPHRNTEAFF. CDR3 nucleotide sequence: TGTGCCAGCACACCCCATAGGAACACTGAAGCTTTCTTT.

Comment on this clonotype: Only one base separates this from a far larger clonotype, so it likely reflects a read error. The rearrangement uses TRBV6-2 or TRBV6-3 and TRBJ1-4; TRBD1 matches at 11 bases. The length of the CDR3 is 15 residues. Germline assignment: CDR1 MNHEY and CDR2 SVGEGT. CDR3 residues: CAGSDGQGAGEKLFF. CDR3 sequence (DNA): TGTGCCGGCAGCGATGGACAGGGGGCAGGTGAAAAACTGTTTTTT.

Notes on this clonotype: Given a much more abundant clone one base away, this may be a read error. CDR3 DNA sequence: TGTGCCAGCTCACCTGGAGGCGGGGTTCAGCCCCAGCATTTT. This sequence encodes CASSPGGGVQPQHF. This chain joins TRBV18 and TRBJ1-5; D remains ambiguous. The CDR3 is made up of 14 amino acids. The V and J ends lost 3 bases and 6 bases respectively, with 12 bases between them. Germline CDR1 and CDR2: KGHSH and LQKENI. Filled out from reference TRBV18 and TRBJ1-5, the complete variable domain reads NAGVMQNPRHLVRRRGQEARLRCSPMKGHSHVYWYRQLPEEGLKFMVYLQKENIIDESGMPKERFSAEFPKEGPSILRIQQVVRGDSAAYFCASSPGGGVQPQHFGDGTRLSIL.

This clonotype appeared many times. The chain links TRBV20-1 to TRBJ1-2; TRBD1 might be the D (5 bases). Germline V gene sequence: CDR1 DFQATT, CDR2 SNEGSKA (reference sequence). The CDR3 runs to 14 residues. Trimming removed 4 bases at V and 6 bases at J, with 18 bases between. The CDR3 protein is CSAIRGDLRHGYTF. CDR3 DNA: TGCAGTGCTATCCGAGGGGATCTTAGGCATGGCTACACCTTC.

This clonotype was seen repeatedly, ten times or more. V gene TRBV27 combines with J gene TRBJ1-2; 8 nucleotides line up with TRBD1. The CDR3 spans 13 residues. With V trimmed by 9 bases and J by 3 bases, 6 bases remained unmatched. Germline assignment: CDR1 MNHEY and CDR2 SMNVEV (reference sequence). The CDR3 protein is CASSDREDYGYTF. CDR3 DNA: TGTGCCAGTTCGGACAGGGAGGACTATGGCTACACCTTC.

This clonotype was observed many times. J is TRBJ1-1 and V is TRBV18; D remains ambiguous. From germline, CDR1 is KGHSH and CDR2 LQKENI. Trimming stripped 0 bases from V and 8 bases from J, with 7 bases between. The CDR3 spans 12 residues. Written as DNA, the CDR3 is TGTGCCAGCTCACCACCAACAGCCGAAGCTTTCTTT. This codes for CASSPPTAEAFF.

This clonotype has a count of ten or more. V and J are TRBV7-8 and TRBJ1-5, with a weak D call TRBD1 (5 bases). This CDR3 region has 16 residues. Germline CDR1 reads SGHVS; CDR2 reads FQNEAQ. The V end lost 0 bases, the J end lost 7 bases, and 16 bases lay between the germline ends. CDR3 sequence (DNA): TGTGCCAGCAGCTTAGCAGTAGAGAGGGGCCAACAGCCCCAGCATTTT. Protein: CASSLAVERGQQPQHF.

This clonotype was seen at least ten times. This chain uses TRBV2 with TRBJ2-7; the match to TRBD1 covers 7 bases. The CDR3 runs to 14 residues. V lost 3 bases to trimming and J lost 5 bases; unmatched junction nucleotides: 7. Germline V gene lookup returns CDR1 SNHLY and CDR2 FYNNEI. CDR3 sequence (DNA): TGTGCCAGCAGTGACCGACAGGGAGTAAACGAGCAGTACTTC. It translates to CASSDRQGVNEQYF.

About this clonotype itself: One base away lies a much larger clone, so this may be a sequencing read error. The chain is built from TRBV20-1 and TRBJ2-2, with TRBD2 as a possible D gene (5 bases). Germline V gene sequence: CDR1 DFQATT, CDR2 SNEGSKA (reference sequence). CDR3 size: 12 residues. Here the CDR3 reads CSATTNTGELLF. The CDR3, as DNA: TGCAGTGCCACGACAAACACCGGGGAGCTGCTTTTT.

The CDR3 here is CASSPRDRGLAFF. CDR3 sequence (DNA): TGCGCCAGCAGCCCCCGGGACAGGGGTTTAGCTTTCTTT. V and J are TRBV5-1 and TRBJ1-1, with TRBD1 identical over 10 bases. The junction had 7 bases not matched to a gene; V was cut back by 4 bases and J by 10 bases. The CDR3 runs to 13 residues. The V gene's germline CDR1 is SGHRS and CDR2 YFSETQ.